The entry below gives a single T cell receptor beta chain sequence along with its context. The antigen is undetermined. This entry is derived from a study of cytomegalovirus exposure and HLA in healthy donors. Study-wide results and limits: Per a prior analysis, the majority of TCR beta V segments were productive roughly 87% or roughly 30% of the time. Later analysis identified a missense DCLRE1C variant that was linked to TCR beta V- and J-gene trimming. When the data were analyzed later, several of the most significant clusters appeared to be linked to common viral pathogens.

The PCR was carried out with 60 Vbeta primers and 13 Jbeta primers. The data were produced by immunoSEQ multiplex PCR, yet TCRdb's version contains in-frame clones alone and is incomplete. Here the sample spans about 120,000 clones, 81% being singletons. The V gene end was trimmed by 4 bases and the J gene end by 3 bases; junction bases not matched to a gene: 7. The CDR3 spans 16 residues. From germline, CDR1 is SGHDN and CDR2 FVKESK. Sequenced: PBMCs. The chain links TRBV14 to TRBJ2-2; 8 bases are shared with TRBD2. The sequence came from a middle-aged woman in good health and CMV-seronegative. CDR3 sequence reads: CASSRLAGGHTGELFF. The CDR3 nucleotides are TGTGCCAGCAGCCGTCTGGCGGGAGGTCACACCGGGGAGCTGTTTTTT.